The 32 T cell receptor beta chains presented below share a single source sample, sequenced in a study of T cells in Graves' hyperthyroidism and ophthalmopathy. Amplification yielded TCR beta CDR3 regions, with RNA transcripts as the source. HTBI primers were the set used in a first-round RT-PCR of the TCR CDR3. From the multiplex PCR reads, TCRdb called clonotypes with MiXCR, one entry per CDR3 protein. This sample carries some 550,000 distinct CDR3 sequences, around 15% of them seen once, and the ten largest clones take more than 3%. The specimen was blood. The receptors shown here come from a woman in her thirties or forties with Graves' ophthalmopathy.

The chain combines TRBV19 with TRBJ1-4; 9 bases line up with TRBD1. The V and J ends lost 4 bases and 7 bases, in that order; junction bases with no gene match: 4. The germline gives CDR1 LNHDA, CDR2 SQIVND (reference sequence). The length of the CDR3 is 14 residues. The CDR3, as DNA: TGTGCCAGTAGTAAACAGGGGGCGATTGAAAAACTGTTTTTT. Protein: CASSKQGAIEKLFF.

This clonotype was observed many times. For the CDR3, the DNA is TGCAGCGTTGTACTAGCGGGCGTAGAGAATGAGCAGTTCTTC. Encoded protein: CSVVLAGVENEQFF. The gene calls are TRBV29-1 and TRBJ2-1; 9 bases are shared with TRBD2. J lost 7 bases, V lost 4 bases, and 8 bases had no gene match. The germline V gene has CDR1 SQVTM and CDR2 ANQGSEA. The CDR3 length is 14 residues.

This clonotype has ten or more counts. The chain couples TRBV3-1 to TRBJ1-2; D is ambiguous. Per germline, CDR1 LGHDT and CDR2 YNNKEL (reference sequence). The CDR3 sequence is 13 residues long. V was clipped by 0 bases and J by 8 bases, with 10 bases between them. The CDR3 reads CASSQDPRRGYTF. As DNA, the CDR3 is TGTGCCAGCAGCCAAGATCCCCGGCGGGGCTACACCTTC.

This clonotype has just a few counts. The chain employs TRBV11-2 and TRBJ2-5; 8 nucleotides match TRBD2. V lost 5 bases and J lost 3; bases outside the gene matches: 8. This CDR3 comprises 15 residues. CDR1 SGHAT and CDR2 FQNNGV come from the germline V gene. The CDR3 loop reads CASSPGTSKKETQYF. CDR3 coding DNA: TGTGCCAGCAGCCCCGGGACTAGTAAAAAAGAGACCCAGTACTTC.

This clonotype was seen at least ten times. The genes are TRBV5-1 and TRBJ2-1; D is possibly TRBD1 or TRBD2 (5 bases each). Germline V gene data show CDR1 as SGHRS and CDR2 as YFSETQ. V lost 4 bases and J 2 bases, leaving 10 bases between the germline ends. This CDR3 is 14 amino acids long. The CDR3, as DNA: TGCGCCAGCAGCCGACCGGGGCCCTACAATGAGCAGTTCTTC. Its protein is CASSRPGPYNEQFF.

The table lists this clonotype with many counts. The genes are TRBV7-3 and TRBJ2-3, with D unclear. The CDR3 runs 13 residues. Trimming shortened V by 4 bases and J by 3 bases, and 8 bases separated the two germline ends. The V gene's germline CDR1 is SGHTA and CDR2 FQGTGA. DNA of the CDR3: TGTGCCAGCAGCTCCTATGGGACAGATACGCAGTATTTT. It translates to CASSSYGTDTQYF.

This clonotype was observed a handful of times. The DNA of the CDR3 is TGTGCCAGCTCACCAATGGAAGGACACCTACAGATGAACACTGAAGCTTTCTTT. Residues: CASSPMEGHLQMNTEAFF. The chain joins TRBV18 to TRBJ1-1; the D gene is possibly TRBD1 (5 bases). The CDR3 totals 18 residues. Trimming removed 2 bases at V and 0 bases at J, with 19 bases between. In germline, CDR1 is KGHSH, CDR2 LQKENI.

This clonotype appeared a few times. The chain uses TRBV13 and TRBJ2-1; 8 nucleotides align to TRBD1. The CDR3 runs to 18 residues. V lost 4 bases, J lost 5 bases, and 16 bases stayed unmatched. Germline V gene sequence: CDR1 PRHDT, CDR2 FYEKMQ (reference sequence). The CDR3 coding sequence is TGTGCCAGCAGCTCCCTTATACCCGAGGGACAGGAAAACAATGAGCAGTTCTTC. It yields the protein CASSSLIPEGQENNEQFF.

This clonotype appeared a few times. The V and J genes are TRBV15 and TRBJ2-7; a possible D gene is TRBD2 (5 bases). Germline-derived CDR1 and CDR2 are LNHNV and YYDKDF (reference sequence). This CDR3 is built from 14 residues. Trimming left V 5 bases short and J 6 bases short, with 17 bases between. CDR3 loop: CATSFQEGGREQYF. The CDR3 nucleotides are TGTGCCACCAGCTTCCAAGAGGGTGGTCGCGAGCAGTACTTC.

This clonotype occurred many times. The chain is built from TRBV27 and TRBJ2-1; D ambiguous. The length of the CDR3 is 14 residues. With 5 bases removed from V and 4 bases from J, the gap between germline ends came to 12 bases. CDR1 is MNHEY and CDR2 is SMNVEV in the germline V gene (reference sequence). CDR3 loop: CASSAPQRYNEQFF. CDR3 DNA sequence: TGTGCCAGCAGTGCACCACAACGTTACAATGAGCAGTTCTTC.

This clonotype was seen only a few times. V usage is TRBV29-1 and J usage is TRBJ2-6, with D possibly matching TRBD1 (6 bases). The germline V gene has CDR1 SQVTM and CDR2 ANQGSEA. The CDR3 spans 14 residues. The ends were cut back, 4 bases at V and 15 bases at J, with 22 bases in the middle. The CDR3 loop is CSVATEKMGAGLTF. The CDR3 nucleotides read TGCAGCGTTGCCACTGAAAAGATGGGGGCCGGCCTGACTTTC.

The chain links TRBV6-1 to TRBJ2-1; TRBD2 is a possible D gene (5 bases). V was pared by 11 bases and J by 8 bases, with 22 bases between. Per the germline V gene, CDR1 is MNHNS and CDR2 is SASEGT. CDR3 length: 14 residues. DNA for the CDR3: TGTGCCGCGAACGGTGGCAGACTAATAGATGAGCAGTTCTTC. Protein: CAANGGRLIDEQFF.

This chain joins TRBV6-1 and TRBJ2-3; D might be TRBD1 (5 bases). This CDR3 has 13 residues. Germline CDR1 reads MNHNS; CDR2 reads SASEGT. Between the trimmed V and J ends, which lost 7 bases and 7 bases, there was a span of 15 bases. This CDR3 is CASTKGLRNTQYF. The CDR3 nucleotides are TGTGCCAGCACCAAGGGGCTCAGGAATACGCAGTATTTT.

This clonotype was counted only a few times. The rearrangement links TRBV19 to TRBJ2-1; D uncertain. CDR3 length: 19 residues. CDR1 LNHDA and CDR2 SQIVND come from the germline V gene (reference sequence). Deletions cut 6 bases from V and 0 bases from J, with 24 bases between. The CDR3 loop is CASSPHQPQTIGSYNEQFF. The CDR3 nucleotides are TGTGCCAGTAGCCCCCATCAACCCCAAACTATCGGCTCCTACAATGAGCAGTTCTTC.

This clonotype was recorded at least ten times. The CDR3, as DNA: TGTGCCAGCAGCTTGGACATCATCTCCTACAATGAGCAGTTCTTC. It is translated as CASSLDIISYNEQFF. The rearrangement joins TRBV11-2 to TRBJ2-1, with a tentative D call TRBD1 (5 bases). There are 15 residues in the CDR3. CDR1 SGHAT and CDR2 FQNNGV come from the germline V gene. Trimming took 3 bases from V and 0 from J, leaving 9 bases between them.

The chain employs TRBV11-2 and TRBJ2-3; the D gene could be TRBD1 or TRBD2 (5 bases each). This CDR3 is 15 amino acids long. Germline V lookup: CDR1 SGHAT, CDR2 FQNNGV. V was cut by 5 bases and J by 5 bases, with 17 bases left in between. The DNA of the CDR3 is TGTGCCAGCAGCCAAGAAGGGACCCCCCAAGATACGCAGTATTTT. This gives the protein CASSQEGTPQDTQYF.

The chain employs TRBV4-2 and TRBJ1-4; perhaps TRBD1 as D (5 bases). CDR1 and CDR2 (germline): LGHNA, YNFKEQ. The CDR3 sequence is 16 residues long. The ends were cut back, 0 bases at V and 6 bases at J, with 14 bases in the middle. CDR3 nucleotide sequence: TGTGCCAGCAGCCAAGAAACAGGATCTTCGGATGAAAAACTGTTTTTT. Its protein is CASSQETGSSDEKLFF.

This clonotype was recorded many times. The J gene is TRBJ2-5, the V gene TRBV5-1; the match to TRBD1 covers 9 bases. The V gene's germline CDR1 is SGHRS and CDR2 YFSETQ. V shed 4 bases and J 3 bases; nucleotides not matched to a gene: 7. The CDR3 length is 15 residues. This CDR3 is CASSRGTGSEETQYF. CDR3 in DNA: TGCGCCAGCAGCCGAGGGACAGGGTCCGAAGAGACCCAGTACTTC.

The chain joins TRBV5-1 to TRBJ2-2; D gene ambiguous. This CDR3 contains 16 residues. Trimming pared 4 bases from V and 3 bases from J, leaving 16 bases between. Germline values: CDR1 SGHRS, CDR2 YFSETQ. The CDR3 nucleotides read TGCGCCAGCAGCCCTGACTTCTTCTCGCACACCGGGGAGCTGTTTTTT. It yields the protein CASSPDFFSHTGELFF.

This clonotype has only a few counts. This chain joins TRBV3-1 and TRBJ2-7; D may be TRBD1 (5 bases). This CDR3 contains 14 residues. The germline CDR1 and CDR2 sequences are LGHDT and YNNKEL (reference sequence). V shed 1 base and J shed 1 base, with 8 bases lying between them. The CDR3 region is CASSQGPGSYEQYF. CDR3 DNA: TGTGCCAGCAGCCAAGGGCCAGGGTCCTACGAGCAGTACTTC.

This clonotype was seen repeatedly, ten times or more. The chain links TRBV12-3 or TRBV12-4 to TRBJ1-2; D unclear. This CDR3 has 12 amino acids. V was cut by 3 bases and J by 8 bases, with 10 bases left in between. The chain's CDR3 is CASSFGALGYTF. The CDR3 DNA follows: TGTGCCAGCAGTTTCGGAGCCCTAGGCTACACCTTC.

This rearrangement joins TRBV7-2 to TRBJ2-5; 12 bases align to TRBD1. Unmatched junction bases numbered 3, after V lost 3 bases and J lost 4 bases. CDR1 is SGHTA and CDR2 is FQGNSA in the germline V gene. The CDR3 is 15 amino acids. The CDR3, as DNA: TGTGCCAGCAGCTTCGGGACAGGGGGCGGAGAGACCCAGTACTTC. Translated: CASSFGTGGGETQYF.

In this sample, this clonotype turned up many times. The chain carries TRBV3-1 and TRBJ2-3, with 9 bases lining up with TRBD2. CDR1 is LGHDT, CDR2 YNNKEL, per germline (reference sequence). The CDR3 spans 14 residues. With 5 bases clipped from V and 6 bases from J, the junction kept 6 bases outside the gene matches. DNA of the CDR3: TGTGCCAGCAGCTACGGGACTAGCATTGATACGCAGTATTTT. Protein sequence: CASSYGTSIDTQYF.

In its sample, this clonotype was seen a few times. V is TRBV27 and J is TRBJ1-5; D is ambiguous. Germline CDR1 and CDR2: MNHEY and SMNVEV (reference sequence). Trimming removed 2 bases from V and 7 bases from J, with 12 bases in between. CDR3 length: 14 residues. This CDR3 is CASSLVGFKQPQHF. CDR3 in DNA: TGTGCCAGCAGTTTAGTGGGGTTTAAACAGCCCCAGCATTTT.

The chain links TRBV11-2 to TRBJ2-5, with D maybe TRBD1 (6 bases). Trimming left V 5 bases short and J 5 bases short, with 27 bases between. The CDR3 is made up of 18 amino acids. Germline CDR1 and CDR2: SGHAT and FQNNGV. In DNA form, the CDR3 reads TGTGCCAGCAGCCAACAGGGCCCCGTGGCCCCGTCAAGTGAGACCCAGTACTTC. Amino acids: CASSQQGPVAPSSETQYF.

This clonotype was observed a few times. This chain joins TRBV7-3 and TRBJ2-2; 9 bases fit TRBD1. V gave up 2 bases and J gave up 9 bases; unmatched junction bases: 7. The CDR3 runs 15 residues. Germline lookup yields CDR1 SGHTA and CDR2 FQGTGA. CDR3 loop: CASSLLQGASRELFF. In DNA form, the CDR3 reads TGTGCCAGCAGCTTATTACAGGGGGCATCGAGGGAGCTGTTTTTT.

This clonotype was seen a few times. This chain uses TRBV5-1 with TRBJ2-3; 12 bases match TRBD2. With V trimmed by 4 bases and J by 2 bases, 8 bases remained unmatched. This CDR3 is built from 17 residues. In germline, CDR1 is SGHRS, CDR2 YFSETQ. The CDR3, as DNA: TGCGCCAGCAGCAAGTCACTAGCGGGGGGTTCCACAGATACGCAGTATTTT. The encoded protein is CASSKSLAGGSTDTQYF.

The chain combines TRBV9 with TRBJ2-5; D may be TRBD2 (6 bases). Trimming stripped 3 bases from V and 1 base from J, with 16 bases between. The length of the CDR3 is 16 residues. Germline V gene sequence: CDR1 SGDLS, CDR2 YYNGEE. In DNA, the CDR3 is TGTGCCAGCAGCGCCTCCGCAGCGGGCTTCCAAGAGACCCAGTACTTC. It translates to CASSASAAGFQETQYF.

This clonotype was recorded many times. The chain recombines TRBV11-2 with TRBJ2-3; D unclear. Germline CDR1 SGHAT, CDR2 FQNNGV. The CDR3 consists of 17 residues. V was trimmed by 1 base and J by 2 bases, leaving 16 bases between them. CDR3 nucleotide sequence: TGTGCCAGCAGCTTAGTTGAGTTACCTCTACACACAGATACGCAGTATTTT. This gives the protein CASSLVELPLHTDTQYF.

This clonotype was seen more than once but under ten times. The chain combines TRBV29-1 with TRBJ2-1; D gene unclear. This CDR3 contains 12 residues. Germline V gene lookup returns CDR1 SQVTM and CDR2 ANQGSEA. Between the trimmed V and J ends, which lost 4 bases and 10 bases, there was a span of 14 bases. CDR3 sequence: CSVGFLEAEQFF. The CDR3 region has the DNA TGCAGCGTTGGCTTCCTTGAGGCGGAGCAGTTCTTC.

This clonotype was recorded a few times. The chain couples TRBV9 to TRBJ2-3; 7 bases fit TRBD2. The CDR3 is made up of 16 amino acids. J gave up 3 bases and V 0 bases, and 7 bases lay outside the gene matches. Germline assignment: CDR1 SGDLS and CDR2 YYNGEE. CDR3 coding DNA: TGTGCCAGCAGCGTAGCCTTTACCGGGAGGACAGATACGCAGTATTTT. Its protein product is CASSVAFTGRTDTQYF.

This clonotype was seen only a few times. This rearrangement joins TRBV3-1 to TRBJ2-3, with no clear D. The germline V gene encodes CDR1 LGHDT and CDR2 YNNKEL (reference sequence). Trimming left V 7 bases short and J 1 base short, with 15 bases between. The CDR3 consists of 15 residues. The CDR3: CASTVGWYGTDTQYF. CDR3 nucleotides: TGTGCCAGCACCGTCGGGTGGTATGGCACAGATACGCAGTATTTT.